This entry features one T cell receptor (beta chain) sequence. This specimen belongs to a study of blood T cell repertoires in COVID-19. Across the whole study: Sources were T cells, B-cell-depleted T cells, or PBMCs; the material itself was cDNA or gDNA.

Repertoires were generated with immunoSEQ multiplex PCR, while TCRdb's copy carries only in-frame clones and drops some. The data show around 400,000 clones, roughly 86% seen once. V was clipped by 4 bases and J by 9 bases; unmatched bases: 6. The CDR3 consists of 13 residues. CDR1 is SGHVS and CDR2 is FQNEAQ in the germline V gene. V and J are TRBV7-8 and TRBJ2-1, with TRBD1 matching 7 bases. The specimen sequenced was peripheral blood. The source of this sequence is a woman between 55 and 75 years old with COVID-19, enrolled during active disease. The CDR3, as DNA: TGTGCCAGCAGCTCCAGGGGGAAGACTGAGCAGTTCTTC. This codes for CASSSRGKTEQFF.